This T cell receptor beta chain was documented in a study of beta chain features in type 1 diabetes. General study results and limits: Moderate but significant shortening of TCRB CDR3s was recorded in all four CD4+ subsets from Type 1 diabetes patients. Equally in patients and controls, PCR might preferentially amplify shorter templates. Within the patient group, naive, central memory and Treg TCRB repertoires appeared more similar to each other than within healthy donors.

The V end was cut by 2 bases, the J end by 4 bases, with 13 bases between. CDR3 length: 15 residues. CDR1 and CDR2 from the germline V gene are SGHDT and YYEEEE. Of the isolated RNA, all was reverse transcribed, and so the sequenced material was expressed TCRB transcripts. The repertoire was sequenced with immunoSEQ multiplex PCR; TCRdb's copy has only in-frame clones and lacks some. Here the sample spans 250,000 to 300,000 clones, around 24% being singletons. With regard to this clone: The antigen is unknown. Other DNA sequences in the sample encode the same CDR3.

This clonotype originated in a woman aged 25-40 years with type 1 diabetes. The sample was naive CD4+ T cells from blood. The gene calls are TRBV5-6 and TRBJ2-1; a possible D gene is TRBD2 (6 bases). The CDR3 DNA follows: TGTGCCAGCAGCTTTTCCGGCCGGGGGTACAATGAGCAGTTCTTC. This sequence encodes CASSFSGRGYNEQFF.